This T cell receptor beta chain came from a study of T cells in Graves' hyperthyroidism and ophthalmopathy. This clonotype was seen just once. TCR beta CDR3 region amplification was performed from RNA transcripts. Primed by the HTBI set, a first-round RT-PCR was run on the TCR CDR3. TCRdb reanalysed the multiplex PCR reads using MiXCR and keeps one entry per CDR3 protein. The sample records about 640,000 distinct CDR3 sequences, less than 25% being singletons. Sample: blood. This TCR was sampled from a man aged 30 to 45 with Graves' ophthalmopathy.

The CDR3 loop is CASSAPGQVTGELFF. For the CDR3, the DNA is TGTGCCAGCAGCGCGCCGGGACAGGTGACCGGGGAGCTGTTTTTT. The V call is TRBV5-6, the J call TRBJ2-2, with 8 positions matching TRBD1. The CDR3 consists of 15 residues. Germline-derived CDR1 and CDR2 are SGHDT and YYEEEE. V dropped 4 bases and J dropped 5; count of bases not matched to a gene: 7.